This T cell receptor (beta chain) was obtained from a study of TIL therapy for anti-PD-1-resistant metastatic lung cancer (dated by TCRdb to 2020 to 2022). For context, the study as a whole: Tumors were harvested prior to any PD-1/PD-L1 blockade, after which nivolumab was administered to patients, and lymphodepletion, expanded TIL infusion and IL-2 were given to patients who progressed. Across the cohort, whole-exome sequencing showed a median non-synonymous tumor mutation burden of less than 1.7 mutations per megabase. A median age of around 56 years (range about 35-85) and a median tumor PD-L1 proportion score of 6% to 7% were recorded among enrolled patients. Tumor and peripheral blood T cell receptor beta sequencing was used to track clonotypes across tumor, expanded TIL product and serial blood samples. Most of the cohort had lung adenocarcinoma, a few tumors were EGFR-mutant and two were ALK-rearranged, and half of the patients were current or former smokers. Study-wide findings and limitations: The study protocol defined all tumor marker inferences as exploratory. Generalizability was limited because the cohort was highly selected, with more treatment-naive, never-smoker and oncogene-addicted patients included than is typical. Clonotypes from the infused TIL partially replaced the baseline peripheral repertoire and then declined over months, and persistence showed no apparent association with response.

CDR1 MGHRA and CDR2 YSYEKL were looked up in the germline V gene. The CDR3 goes from the cysteine to the phenylalanine over 14 residues. Solely the CDR3 DNA is kept, with 42 bases framed from the first base. V is reduced by 1 base and J by 4 bases, leaving a spacing of 10 bases between them. This clone was seen a handful of times. There is no known antigen for this receptor. Qualities for individual bases were not recorded, and no much larger clone is one base off. TCR beta CDR3 regions were amplified from genomic DNA by bias-controlled multiplex PCR with the immunoSEQ v3 hsTCRB kit. TCR libraries were sequenced on an Illumina NextSeq 500 to about 2 million read pairs for survey level or roughly 5-6.5 million for deep level. The authors' analysis ran thus. V, D and J genes were assigned, non-productive sequences were removed, and clonality was reported by immunoSEQ Analyzer software. Repertoires of infused TIL and blood were compared using productive Simpson clonality and the Morisita overlap index of productive TRB rearrangements. Absolute clonotype counts in blood were estimated as lymphocyte count times CD3+ fraction times the clone's productive frequency. Sourced from immuneACCESS, this table was stored by TCRdb with only in-frame sequences that have V and J called. A share of the clones is absent; for the studies checked, an unresolved V gene accounts for under half, and the remainder has no known explanation. D and trimming were read from the DNA, whereas the V and J calls and clone size are those reported in that table. The sample data list more than 45,000 clones, and about 73% of these were observed just once. 1.5% to 2% of the sample lies in the top ten.

Read against the paper, the sample's time point label means: pre-treatment sample, taken before nivolumab and TIL therapy. Adults with stage 4 NSCLC were enrolled from October 2017 to January 2020 in a dual-center phase I trial. Samples came from a single-arm, open-label phase I trial of tumor-infiltrating lymphocyte therapy with nivolumab in advanced non-small cell lung cancer. Blood mononuclear cells from EDTA tubes were separated on a Ficoll gradient and snap-frozen as pellets, and DNA was extracted from the cells using a Qiagen mini-prep kit. This TCR was sampled from a person aged 25 to 80 with non-small cell lung cancer. The material sequenced was blood, taken at baseline. The V gene is TRBV4-1 and the J gene is TRBJ1-2, with the D gene too uncertain to name. The CDR3 sequence is CASSQVTEIYGYTF. DNA sequence: TGCGCCAGCAGCCAAGTAACAGAGATCTATGGCTACACCTTC.